The T cell receptor beta chain described here comes from a study of cytomegalovirus exposure and HLA in healthy donors. There were likely unrecorded immune exposures, though donors were nominally healthy when sampled. This PCR relied on a set of 60 Vbeta primers and 13 Jbeta primers. TCRdb keeps only in-frame clones here, not all; method: immunoSEQ multiplex PCR. This table has roughly 130,000 clones, about four fifths appearing once. With regard to this clone: Its antigen is undetermined.

General observations from the study: In a later analysis, specific HLA alleles were associated with more than 15,000 TCR beta sequences at a 0.05 false discovery rate.

Sample: PBMCs. The source of this sequence is a male donor in good health and CMV-seropositive.

The CDR3 spells CASSLQGRQYF. As DNA, the CDR3 is TGTGCCAGCAGTTTGCAGGGTCGGCAGTACTTC. The chain links TRBV28 to TRBJ2-7; TRBD1 is a possible D gene (5 bases). CDR3 length: 11 residues. Trimming took off 3 bases at V and 9 bases at J, with 9 bases between the two ends. The V gene's germline CDR1 is MDHEN and CDR2 SYDVKM.